This T cell receptor (beta chain) is from a study of blood T cell repertoires in COVID-19. About the research overall: The study drew acute and convalescent COVID-19 samples from the United States, Italy and Spain. In each case, the material was cDNA or gDNA derived from T cells, B-cell-depleted T cells, or PBMCs.

CDR3 size: 17 residues. Germline values: CDR1 SGHVS, CDR2 FQNEAQ. The ends were cut back, 2 bases at V and 0 bases at J, with 17 bases in the middle. In the study's own analysis: Nucleated cell number was recorded as an estimate derived from reference gene primer amplification. Profiled with immunoSEQ multiplex PCR; TCRdb holds only in-frame clones, not every one. That table gives V, J and clone size, and the DNA gave D and trimming. This table has about 74,000 clones, 84% appearing once. This clone was detected a few times. This receptor was obtained from a man in his 70s with acute or convalescent COVID-19. Source material: peripheral blood. This sequence joins TRBV7-8 and TRBJ2-7; D unclear. This CDR3 reads CASSLTVGGVNSYEQYF. DNA of the CDR3: TGTGCCAGCAGCTTAACGGTTGGCGGCGTGAACTCCTACGAGCAGTACTTC.